Each of the 8 T cell receptor beta chains below was sequenced from the same sample in a study of human versus mouse CDR3 diversity and MHC coevolution. Profiled with immunoSEQ multiplex PCR; TCRdb holds only in-frame clones, not every one. Among about 81,000 clones, around 93% were seen once, and the ten largest hold about 1.4%. Sequences were obtained from naive CD4+ T cells from blood. Subset: CD45RO-negative CD62L-positive naive CD4 T cells. These receptors all stem from a person aged 30-70 years in good health.

This clone was found once. The CDR3, as DNA: TGTGCCAGCAGTGCAACAGGGGAGTACGGCTACACCTTC. This translates into CASSATGEYGYTF. The chain employs TRBV6-5 and TRBJ1-2, with 7 bases matching TRBD1. The CDR3 has 13 residues. Losses at the gene ends were 5 bases for V and 8 bases for J; bases not matched to a gene: 8. Germline V gives CDR1 MNHEY, CDR2 SVGAGI.

The CDR3 region has the DNA TGTGCCAGCAGCTTGGTTCAGGTTTTTAATCAGCCCCAGCATTTT. This translates into CASSLVQVFNQPQHF. This chain links TRBV5-6 with TRBJ1-5, with no clear D. Deletions cut 0 bases from V and 4 bases from J, with 11 bases between. This CDR3 is built from 15 residues. Germline CDR1 is SGHDT and CDR2 is YYEEEE. Complete variable domain (other parts from reference TRBV5-6 and TRBJ1-5): DAGVTQSPTHLIKTRGQQVTLRCSPKSGHDTVSWYQQALGQGPQFIFQYYEEEERQRGNFPDRFSGHQFPNYSSELNVNALLLGDSALYLCASSLVQVFNQPQHFGDGTRLSIL.

The V and J genes are TRBV7-9 and TRBJ1-1; 7 bases match TRBD1. CDR1 and CDR2 (germline): SEHNR, FQNEAQ (reference sequence). With 4 bases clipped from V and 6 bases from J, the junction kept 14 bases outside the gene matches. CDR3 length: 16 amino acids. CDR3 nucleotide sequence: TGTGCCAGCAGCTCCCGCATTCCGGGACAGCTGGCTGAAGCTTTCTTT. Its protein product is CASSSRIPGQLAEAFF.

V and J are TRBV7-6 and TRBJ1-2; 8 nucleotides match TRBD1. The CDR3 has 13 amino acids. V was pared by 4 bases and J by 8 bases, with 6 bases of the junction left unmatched. Germline loops: CDR1 SGHVS, CDR2 FNYEAQ. The CDR3 loop is CASSSDRGWGYTF. The DNA for the CDR3 is TGTGCCAGCAGCTCAGACAGGGGCTGGGGCTACACCTTC.

J is TRBJ2-7 and V is TRBV6-6; 7 bases match TRBD2. Trimming took 8 bases from V and 5 from J; bases not matched to a gene: 9. Germline CDR1 reads MNHNY; CDR2 reads SVGAGI (reference sequence). The CDR3 contains 13 residues. The CDR3 spells CASGGGVGHEQYF. The DNA for the CDR3 is TGTGCCAGCGGGGGGGGAGTTGGCCACGAGCAGTACTTC.

The chain links TRBV6-1 to TRBJ2-7; 9 bases align to TRBD1. V was clipped by 3 bases and J by 4 bases; unmatched bases: 19. CDR3 length: 19 residues. Germline CDR1 MNHNS, CDR2 SASEGT. The DNA for the CDR3 is TGTGCCAGCAGTGACCGAGCAACAGGGGGCCCCGTGGGGAGATACGAGCAGTACTTC. Its protein product is CASSDRATGGPVGRYEQYF.

The chain carries TRBV9 and TRBJ2-1; maybe TRBD2 (6 bases). This CDR3 region has 13 residues. CDR1 is SGDLS and CDR2 is YYNGEE in the germline V gene. Trimming stripped 4 bases from V and 8 bases from J, with 13 bases between. CDR3 in DNA: TGTGCCAGCAGCTTAGGAGGGATTGATGAGCAGTTCTTC. Protein: CASSLGGIDEQFF. Full variable domain (outside the CDR3, taken from reference TRBV9 and TRBJ2-1): DSGVTQTPKHLITATGQRVTLRCSPRSGDLSVYWYQQSLDQGLQFLIQYYNGEERAKGNILERFSAQQFPDLHSELNLSSLELGDSALYFCASSLGGIDEQFFGPGTRLTVL.

The rearrangement links TRBV11-3 to TRBJ2-1; tentative D call: TRBD1 (6 bases). The V gene's germline CDR1 is SGHNT and CDR2 YENEEA. This CDR3 contains 13 residues. V lost 3 bases, J lost 8 bases, and 11 bases lay in between. In DNA form, the CDR3 reads TGTGCCAGCAGCTTCCCAAACAGGGATGAGCAGTTCTTC. As protein: CASSFPNRDEQFF.